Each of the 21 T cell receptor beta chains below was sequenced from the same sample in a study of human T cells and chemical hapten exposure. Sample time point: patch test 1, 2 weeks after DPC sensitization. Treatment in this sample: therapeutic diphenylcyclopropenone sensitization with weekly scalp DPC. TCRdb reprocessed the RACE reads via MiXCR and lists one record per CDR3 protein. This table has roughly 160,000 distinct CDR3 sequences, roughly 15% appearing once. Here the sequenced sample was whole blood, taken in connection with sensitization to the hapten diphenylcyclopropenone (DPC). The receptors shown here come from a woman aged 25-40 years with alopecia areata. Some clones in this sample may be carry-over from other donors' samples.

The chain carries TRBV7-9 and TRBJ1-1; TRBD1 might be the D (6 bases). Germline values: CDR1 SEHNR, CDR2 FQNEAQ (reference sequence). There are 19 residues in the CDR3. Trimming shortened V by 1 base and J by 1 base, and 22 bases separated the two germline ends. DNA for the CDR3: TGTGCCAGCAGCTTAGTTTTGGCCAGGGGCCAAAAAAGGAACACTGAAGCTTTCTTT. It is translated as CASSLVLARGQKRNTEAFF.

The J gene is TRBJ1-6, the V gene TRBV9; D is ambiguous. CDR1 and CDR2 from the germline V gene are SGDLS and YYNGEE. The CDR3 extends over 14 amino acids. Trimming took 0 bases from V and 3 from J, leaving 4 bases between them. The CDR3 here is CASSVEDYNSPLHF. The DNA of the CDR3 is TGTGCCAGCAGCGTAGAGGACTATAATTCACCCCTCCACTTT.

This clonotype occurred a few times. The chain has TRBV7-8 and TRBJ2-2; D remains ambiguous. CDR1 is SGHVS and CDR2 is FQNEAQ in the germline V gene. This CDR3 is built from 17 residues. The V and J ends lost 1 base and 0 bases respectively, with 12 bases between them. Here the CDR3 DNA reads TGTGCCAGCAGCTTAGTGTTGGTGGTCGCGAACACCGGGGAGCTGTTTTTT. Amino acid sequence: CASSLVLVVANTGELFF.

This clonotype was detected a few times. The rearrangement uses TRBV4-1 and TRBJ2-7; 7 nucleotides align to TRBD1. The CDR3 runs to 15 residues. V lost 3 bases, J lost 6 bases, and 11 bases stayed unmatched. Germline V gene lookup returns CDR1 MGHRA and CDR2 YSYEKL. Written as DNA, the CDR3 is TGCGCCAGCAGCCATACGACAGGGATCTCCCTCGAGCAGTACTTC. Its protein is CASSHTTGISLEQYF.

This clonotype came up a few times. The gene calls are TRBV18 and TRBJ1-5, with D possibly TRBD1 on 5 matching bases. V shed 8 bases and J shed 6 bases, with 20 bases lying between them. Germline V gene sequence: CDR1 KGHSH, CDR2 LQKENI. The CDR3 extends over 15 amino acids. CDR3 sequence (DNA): TGTGCCAGCGCCCGGTCGGAGGGGCAGGGTCAGCCCCAGCATTTT. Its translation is CASARSEGQGQPQHF.

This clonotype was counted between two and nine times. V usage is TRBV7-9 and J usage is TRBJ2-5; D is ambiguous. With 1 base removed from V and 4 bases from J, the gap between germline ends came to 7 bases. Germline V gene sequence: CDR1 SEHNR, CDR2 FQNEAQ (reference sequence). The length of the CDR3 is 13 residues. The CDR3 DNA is TGTGCCAGCAGCTTAGATACCTCAGAGACCCAGTACTTC. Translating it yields CASSLDTSETQYF.

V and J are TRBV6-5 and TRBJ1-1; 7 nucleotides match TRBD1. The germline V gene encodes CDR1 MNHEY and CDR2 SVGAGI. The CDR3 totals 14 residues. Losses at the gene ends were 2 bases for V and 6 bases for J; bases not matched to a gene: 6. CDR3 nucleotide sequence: TGTGCCAGCAGTTACCGACAGGGTAGCGCTGAAGCTTTCTTT. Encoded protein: CASSYRQGSAEAFF.

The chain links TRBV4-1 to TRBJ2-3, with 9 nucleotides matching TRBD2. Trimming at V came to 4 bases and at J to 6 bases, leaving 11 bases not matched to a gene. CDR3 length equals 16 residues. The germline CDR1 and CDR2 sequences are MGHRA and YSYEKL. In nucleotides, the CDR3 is TGCGCCAGCAGCCCCGTAGCGGGAGCTGGTGCGGATACGCAGTATTTT. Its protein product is CASSPVAGAGADTQYF.

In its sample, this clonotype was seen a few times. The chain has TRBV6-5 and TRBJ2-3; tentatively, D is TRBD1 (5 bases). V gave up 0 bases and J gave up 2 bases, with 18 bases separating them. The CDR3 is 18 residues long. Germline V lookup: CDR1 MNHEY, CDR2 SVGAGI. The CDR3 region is CASSYSKGNPKNTDTQYF. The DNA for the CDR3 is TGTGCCAGCAGTTACTCGAAGGGGAACCCCAAAAACACAGATACGCAGTATTTT.

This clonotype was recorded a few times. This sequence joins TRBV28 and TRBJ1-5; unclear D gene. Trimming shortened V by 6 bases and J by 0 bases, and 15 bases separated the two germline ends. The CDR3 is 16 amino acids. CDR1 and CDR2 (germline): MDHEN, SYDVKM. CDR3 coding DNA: TGTGCCAGCAGCCGAGCGCCTGGGTATAGCAATCAGCCCCAGCATTTT. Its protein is CASSRAPGYSNQPQHF.

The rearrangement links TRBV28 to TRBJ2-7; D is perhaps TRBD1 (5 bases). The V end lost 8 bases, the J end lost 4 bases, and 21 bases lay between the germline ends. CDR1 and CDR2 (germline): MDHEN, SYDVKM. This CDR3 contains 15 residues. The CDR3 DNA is TGTGCCAGCCGACGGAGAGCAGGGATAACATACGAGCAGTACTTC. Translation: CASRRRAGITYEQYF. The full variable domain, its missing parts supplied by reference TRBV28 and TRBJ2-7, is DVKVTQSSRYLVKRTGEKVFLECVQDMDHENMFWYRQDPGLGLRLIYFSYDVKMKEKGDIPEGYSVSREKKERFSLILESASTNQTSMYLCASRRRAGITYEQYFGPGTRLTVT.

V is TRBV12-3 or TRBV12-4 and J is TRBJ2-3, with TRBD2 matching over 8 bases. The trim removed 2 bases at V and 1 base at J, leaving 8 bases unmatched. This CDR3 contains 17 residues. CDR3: CASSLSQGLGGTDTQYF. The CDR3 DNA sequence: TGTGCCAGCAGTTTATCTCAGGGACTAGGAGGCACAGATACGCAGTATTTT.

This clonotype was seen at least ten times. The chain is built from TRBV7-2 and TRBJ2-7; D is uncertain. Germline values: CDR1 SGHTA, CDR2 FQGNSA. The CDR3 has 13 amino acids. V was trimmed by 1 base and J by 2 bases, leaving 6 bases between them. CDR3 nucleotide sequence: TGTGCCAGCAGCTTAGGCCTGGCCTACGAGCAGTACTTC. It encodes CASSLGLAYEQYF.

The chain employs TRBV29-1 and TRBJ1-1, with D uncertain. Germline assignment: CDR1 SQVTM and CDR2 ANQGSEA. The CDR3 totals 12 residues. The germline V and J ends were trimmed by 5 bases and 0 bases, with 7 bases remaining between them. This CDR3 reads CSVRELNTEAFF. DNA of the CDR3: TGCAGCGTTCGGGAATTGAACACTGAAGCTTTCTTT.

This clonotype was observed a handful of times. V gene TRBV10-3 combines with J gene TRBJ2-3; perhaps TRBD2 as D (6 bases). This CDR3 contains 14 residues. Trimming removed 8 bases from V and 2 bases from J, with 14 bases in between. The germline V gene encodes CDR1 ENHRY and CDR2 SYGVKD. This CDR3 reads CAISRAGSTDTQYF. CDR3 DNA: TGTGCCATCTCCCGAGCGGGTTCCACAGATACGCAGTATTTT.

The CDR3 DNA reads TGTGCCAGCAGCCGCAGTCCCCTAGGCGGAAACACCATATATTTT. It encodes CASSRSPLGGNTIYF. V gene TRBV12-3 or TRBV12-4 combines with J gene TRBJ1-3; D call uncertain. V lost 6 bases and J lost 4, with 16 bases in between. The CDR3 runs 15 residues.

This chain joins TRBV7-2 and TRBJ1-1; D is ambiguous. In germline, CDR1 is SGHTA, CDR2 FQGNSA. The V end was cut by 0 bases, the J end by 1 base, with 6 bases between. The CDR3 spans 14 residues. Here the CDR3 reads CASSLANTNTEAFF. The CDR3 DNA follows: TGTGCCAGCAGCTTAGCGAACACGAACACTGAAGCTTTCTTT.

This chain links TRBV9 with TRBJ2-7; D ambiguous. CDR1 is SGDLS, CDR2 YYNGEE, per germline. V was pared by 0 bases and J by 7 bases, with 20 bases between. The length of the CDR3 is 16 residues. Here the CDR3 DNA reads TGTGCCAGCAGCGTAGGTTCTAGTAGGCACCTGGGGGAGCAGTACTTC. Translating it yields CASSVGSSRHLGEQYF.

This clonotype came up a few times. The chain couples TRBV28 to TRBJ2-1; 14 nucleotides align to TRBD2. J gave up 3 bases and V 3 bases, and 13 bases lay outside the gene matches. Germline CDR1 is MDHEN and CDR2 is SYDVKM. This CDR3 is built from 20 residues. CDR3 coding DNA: TGTGCCAGCAGTTTCCCGGGACTAGCGGGGGAACCTACCTTCTACAATGAGCAGTTCTTC. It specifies CASSFPGLAGEPTFYNEQFF.

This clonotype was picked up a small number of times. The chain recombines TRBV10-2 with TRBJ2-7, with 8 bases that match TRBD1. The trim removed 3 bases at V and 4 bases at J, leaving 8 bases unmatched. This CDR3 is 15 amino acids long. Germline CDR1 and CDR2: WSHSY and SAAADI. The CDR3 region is CASSEGQGAGYEQYF. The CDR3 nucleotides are TGCGCCAGCAGTGAAGGCCAGGGGGCGGGGTACGAGCAGTACTTC.

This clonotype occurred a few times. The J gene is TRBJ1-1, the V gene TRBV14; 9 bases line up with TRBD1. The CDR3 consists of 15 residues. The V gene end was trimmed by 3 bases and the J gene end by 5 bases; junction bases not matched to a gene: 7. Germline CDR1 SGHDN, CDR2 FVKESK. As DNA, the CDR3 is TGTGCCAGCAGCCAGCTTACAGGGGGCAAAACTGAAGCTTTCTTT. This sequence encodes CASSQLTGGKTEAFF.